A single sample is the source of the 6 T cell receptor beta chains below, sequenced in a study of metastatic and nonmetastatic thyroid tumors. TCRdb reassembled clones from the PCR reads with MiXCR. The sample consists of almost 70,000 clones, 12% to 15% of them appearing once. Before thyroid surgery, none of the patients had received any treatment. Material: blood. The source is a male donor with papillary thyroid cancer or a benign thyroid nodule (not recorded which). Some clones in this sample may be carry-over from other donors' samples.

This clone was seen only a few times. This may be a read error, as it is one base from a much larger clone. Other DNA sequences of this sample code for an identical CDR3. The chain carries TRBV29-1 and TRBJ1-1; TRBD1 matches at 7 bases. Germline V gene sequence: CDR1 SQVTM, CDR2 ANQGSEA. Losses at the gene ends were 6 bases for V and 7 bases for J; bases not matched to a gene: 14. The CDR3 is 14 amino acids. CDR3 residues: CSVVDRTGRGEAFF. The CDR3 bases are TGCAGCGTAGTAGATAGGACAGGAAGAGGTGAAGCTTTCTTT.

This clone was recorded at least ten times. This chain uses TRBV5-5 with TRBJ1-5, with D perhaps TRBD1 (5 bases). Germline V CDR1 and CDR2: SGHKS, YYEKEE (reference sequence). V was shortened by 7 bases and J by 3 bases, with 14 bases between the two germline ends. The CDR3 has 14 amino acids. The CDR3 DNA reads TGTGCCAGCGGGTACGGGGCCTACAATCAGCCCCAGCATTTT. This gives the protein CASGYGAYNQPQHF.

With regard to this clone: This may arise from a read error, as a much more abundant clone is one base away. At the DNA level, this CDR3 is encoded by other sequences in the same sample as well. The gene calls are TRBV27 and TRBJ2-5; D remains ambiguous. Germline CDR1 is MNHEY and CDR2 is SMNVEV (reference sequence). The CDR3 sequence is 16 residues long. Trimming took 2 bases from V and 2 from J, leaving 15 bases between them. As DNA, the CDR3 is TGTGCCAGCAGTTTAGGTCAAGGGCGGTTTCAAGAGACCCAGTACTTC. Protein product: CASSLGQGRFQETQYF.

This clone was seen ten or more times. This rearrangement joins TRBV6-1 to TRBJ1-5; D is perhaps TRBD1 (5 bases). V was cut by 7 bases and J by 2 bases, with 12 bases left in between. The CDR3 runs to 14 residues. Germline assignment: CDR1 MNHNS and CDR2 SASEGT. The CDR3, as DNA: TGTGCCAGCATCCCCAGGGTGGGCAATCAGCCCCAGCATTTT. The encoded protein is CASIPRVGNQPQHF.

This clone was recorded at least ten times. The chain joins TRBV7-2 to TRBJ1-2, with a weak D call TRBD1 (5 bases). From germline, CDR1 is SGHTA and CDR2 FQGNSA. Trimming stripped 3 bases from V and 7 bases from J, with 9 bases between. The CDR3 is made up of 12 amino acids. The CDR3, as DNA: TGTGCCAGCAGCTTGGGGGTGGGTGGCTACACCTTC. The encoded protein is CASSLGVGGYTF.

This clone was detected ten times or more. This chain connects TRBV28 to TRBJ2-4; no clear D gene. From germline, CDR1 is MDHEN and CDR2 SYDVKM. This CDR3 has 15 residues. Trimming stripped 5 bases from V and 1 base from J, with 12 bases between. The CDR3 region is CASSNPGGAKNIQYF. The CDR3 DNA is TGTGCCAGCAGTAACCCCGGTGGGGCCAAAAACATTCAGTACTTC.